This section outlines one TCR beta chain sequence together with its context. This clone was recorded once. There is no known antigen for this receptor. Nothing much larger sits one base from this clone, and base qualities are not available. Patients with autoimmune disease history or receiving systemic immunosuppression were excluded from the trial. Peripheral blood for TCR sequencing was collected from all dose cohorts at baseline, on cycle 4 day 1, and on cycle 7 day 1. The samples were taken from a phase I, first-in-human, multicenter, open-label dose-escalation trial of ivuxolimab. Adults with locally advanced or metastatic melanoma, renal cell carcinoma, hepatocellular carcinoma or head and neck squamous cell carcinoma were enrolled in the trial. Before TCR sequencing, CD4+ T cells and CD8+ T cells from peripheral blood were sorted into separate populations. Genomic DNA was isolated from the sorted cells so that the TCRbeta CDR3 region could be sequenced. TCRbeta CDR3 regions were sequenced using the immunoSEQ Assay. Here the immuneACCESS table is served through TCRdb, limited to in-frame sequences with V and J called. Missing clones are a known gap in these copies; in checked studies unresolved V genes cover under half, and the rest lacks a known reason. For this sample the table gives 65,000 to 90,000 clones, of which more than 80% were detected only once. The leading ten clones occupy almost 8.5% of the sample.

At the junction V is shortened by 3 bases and J by 5 bases, with 14 bases in between. The germline V gene (reference sequence) sets CDR1 to SGHKS and CDR2 to YYEKEE. Including the terminal cysteine and phenylalanine, the CDR3 comprises 14 residues. CDR3 DNA is the only sequence kept; it has 42 bases, read in frame from the first base. This specimen comes from a study of OX40 agonist ivuxolimab in advanced cancers. Background for the entire study: Ivuxolimab was a fully human IgG2 agonistic monoclonal antibody targeting the costimulatory receptor OX40 (CD134). Intravenous ivuxolimab was administered to patients every 2 weeks at six dose levels: 0.01, 0.1, 0.3, 1.5, 3 and 10 mg/kg. Among the roughly 54 dose-escalation patients, about 20 had hepatocellular carcinoma, approximately 15 melanoma, 9 renal cell carcinoma and 9 head and neck cancer. In the dose-escalation cohort, approximately 82% of patients were male, and the mean age was approximately 64 years, with a range of roughly 20 to 85. Patients were allowed to have had prior anti-PD-1, anti-PD-L1 or anti-CTLA-4 therapy, and 40% to 45% of the dose-escalation patients had previously received checkpoint inhibitors. Partial responses occurred in three dose-escalation patients: two with cutaneous melanoma and one with hepatocellular carcinoma. Peripheral TCRbeta sequencing was intended to test whether TCR sequence diversity was altered and clonal T-cell expansion was caused by ivuxolimab. The paper covers the monotherapy dose-escalation part of the phase I ivuxolimab trial, which included N of about 56 patients. Overall study results and their limits: Antigen specificity was not determined for the clonally expanded peripheral T cells. In the 0.1-3.0 mg/kg groups, partial responders had among the lowest normalized peripheral clonal expansion, particularly in CD8+ T cells. At doses of 0.1 to 3.0 mg/kg, clonal expansion of both CD4+ and CD8+ T cells in blood was seen between baseline and week 6. After ivuxolimab, expanded clones were on average more numerous among CD8+ T cells than among CD4+ T cells. Low levels of normalized T-cell clonal expansion were also seen in some patients who did not respond.

This specimen was CD4+ or CD8+ T cells sorted from blood, taken in a trial of the OX40 agonist ivuxolimab. The rearranged segments are TRBV5-5 and TRBJ2-5, with the D gene too uncertain to name. This receptor was taken from an adult with an advanced solid tumor such as melanoma, head and neck, liver or kidney cancer. The DNA is TGTGCCAGCAGCTACCTCCGGCGTGGCGAGACCCAGTACTTC. It is translated as CASSYLRRGETQYF.